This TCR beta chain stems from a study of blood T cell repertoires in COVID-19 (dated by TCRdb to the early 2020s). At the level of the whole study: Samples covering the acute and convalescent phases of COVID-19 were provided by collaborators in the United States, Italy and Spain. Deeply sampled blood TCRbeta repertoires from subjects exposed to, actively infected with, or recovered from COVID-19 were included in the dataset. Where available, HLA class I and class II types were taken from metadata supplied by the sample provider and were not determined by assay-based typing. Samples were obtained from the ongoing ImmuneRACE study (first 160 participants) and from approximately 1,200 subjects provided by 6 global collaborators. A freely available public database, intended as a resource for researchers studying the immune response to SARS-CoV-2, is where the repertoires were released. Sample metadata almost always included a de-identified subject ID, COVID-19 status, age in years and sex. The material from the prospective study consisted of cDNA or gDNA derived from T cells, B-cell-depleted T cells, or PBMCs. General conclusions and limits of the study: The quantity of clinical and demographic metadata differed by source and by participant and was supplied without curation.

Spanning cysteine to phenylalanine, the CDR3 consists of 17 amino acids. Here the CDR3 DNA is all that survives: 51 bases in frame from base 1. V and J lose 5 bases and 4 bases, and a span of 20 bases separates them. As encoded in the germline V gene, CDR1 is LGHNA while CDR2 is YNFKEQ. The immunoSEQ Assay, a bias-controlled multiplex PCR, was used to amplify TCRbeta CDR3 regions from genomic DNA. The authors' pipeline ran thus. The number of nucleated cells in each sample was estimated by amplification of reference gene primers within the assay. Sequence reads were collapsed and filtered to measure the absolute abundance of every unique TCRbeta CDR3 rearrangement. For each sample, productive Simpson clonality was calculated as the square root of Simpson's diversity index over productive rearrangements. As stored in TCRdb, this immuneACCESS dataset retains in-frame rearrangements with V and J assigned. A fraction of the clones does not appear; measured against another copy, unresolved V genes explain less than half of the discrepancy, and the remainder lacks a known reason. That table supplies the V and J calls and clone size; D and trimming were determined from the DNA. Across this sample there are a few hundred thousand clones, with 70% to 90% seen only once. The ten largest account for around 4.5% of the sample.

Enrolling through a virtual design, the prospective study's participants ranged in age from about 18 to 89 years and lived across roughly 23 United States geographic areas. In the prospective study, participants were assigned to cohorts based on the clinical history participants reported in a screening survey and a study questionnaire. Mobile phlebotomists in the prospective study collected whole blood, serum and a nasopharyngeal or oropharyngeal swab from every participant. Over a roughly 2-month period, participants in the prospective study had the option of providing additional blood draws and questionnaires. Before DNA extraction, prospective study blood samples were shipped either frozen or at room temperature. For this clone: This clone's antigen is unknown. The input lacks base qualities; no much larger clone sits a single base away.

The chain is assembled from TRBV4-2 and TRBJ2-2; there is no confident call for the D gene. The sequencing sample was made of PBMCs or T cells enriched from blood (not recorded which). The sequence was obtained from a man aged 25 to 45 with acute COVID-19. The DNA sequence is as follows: TGTGCCAGCAGCTCCCCGGTCGCGGAGATTTCCACCGGGGAGCTGTTTTTT. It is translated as CASSSPVAEISTGELFF.